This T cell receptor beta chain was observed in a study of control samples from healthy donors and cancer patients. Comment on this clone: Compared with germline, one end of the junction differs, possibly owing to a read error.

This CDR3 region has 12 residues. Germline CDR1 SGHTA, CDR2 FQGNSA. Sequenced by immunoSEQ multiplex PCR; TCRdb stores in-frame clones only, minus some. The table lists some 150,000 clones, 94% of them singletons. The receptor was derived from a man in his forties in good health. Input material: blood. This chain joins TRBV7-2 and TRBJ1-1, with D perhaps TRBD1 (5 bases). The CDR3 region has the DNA TGTGCCAGCAGCGTAGCCCAGGGTTCCGCTTTCTTT. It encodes CASSVAQGSAFF.